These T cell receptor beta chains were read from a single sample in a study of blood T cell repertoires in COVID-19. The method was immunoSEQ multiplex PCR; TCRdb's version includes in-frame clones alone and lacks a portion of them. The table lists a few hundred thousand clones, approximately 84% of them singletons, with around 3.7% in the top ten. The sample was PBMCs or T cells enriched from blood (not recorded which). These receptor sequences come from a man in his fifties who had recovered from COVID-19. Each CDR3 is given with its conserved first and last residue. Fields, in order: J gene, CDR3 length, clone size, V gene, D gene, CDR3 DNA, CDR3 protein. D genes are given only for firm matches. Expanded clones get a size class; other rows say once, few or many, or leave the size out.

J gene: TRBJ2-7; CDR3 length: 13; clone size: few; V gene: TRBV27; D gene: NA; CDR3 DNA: TGTGCCAGCAGTTCCAACCTAGCCTACGAGCAGTACTTC; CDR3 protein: CASSSNLAYEQYF
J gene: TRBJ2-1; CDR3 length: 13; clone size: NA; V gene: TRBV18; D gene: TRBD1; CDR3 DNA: TGTGCCAGCTTAGGGACAGGGGTAACGGAGCAGTTCTTC; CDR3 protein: CASLGTGVTEQFF
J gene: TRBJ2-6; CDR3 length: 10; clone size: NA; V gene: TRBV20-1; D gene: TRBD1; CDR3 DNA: TGCAGTGCGGGGACAGACGTCCTGACTTTC; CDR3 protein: CSAGTDVLTF
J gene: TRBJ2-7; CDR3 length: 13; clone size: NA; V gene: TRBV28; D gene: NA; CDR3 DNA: TGTGCCAGCAGGCAGGGCAACTCCTACGAGCAGTACTTC; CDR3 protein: CASRQGNSYEQYF
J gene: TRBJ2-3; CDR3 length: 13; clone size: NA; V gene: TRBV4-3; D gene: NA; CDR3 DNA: TGCGCCAGCAGCCTGGAGGGCACAGATACGCAGTATTTT; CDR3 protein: CASSLEGTDTQYF
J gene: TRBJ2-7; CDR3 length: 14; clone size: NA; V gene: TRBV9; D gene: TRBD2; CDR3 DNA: TGTGCCAGCAGCCTCACTAGCGACCCCTACGAGCAGTACTTC; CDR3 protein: CASSLTSDPYEQYF
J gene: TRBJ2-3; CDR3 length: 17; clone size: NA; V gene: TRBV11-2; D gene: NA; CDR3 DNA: TGTGCCAGCAGCTCCAAAGGCCATAGGGTTGGGGAGGATACGCAGTATTTT; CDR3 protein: CASSSKGHRVGEDTQYF
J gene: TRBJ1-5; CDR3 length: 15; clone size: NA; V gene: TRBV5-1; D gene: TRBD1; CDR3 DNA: TGCGCCAGCAGCTTGGGACAGGGAGGAAATCAGCCCCAGCATTTT; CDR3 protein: CASSLGQGGNQPQHF
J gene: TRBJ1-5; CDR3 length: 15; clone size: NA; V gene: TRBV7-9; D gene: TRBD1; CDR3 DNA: TGTGCCAGCAGCGCGGACAGGGCAGGCAATCAGCCCCAGCATTTT; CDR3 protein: CASSADRAGNQPQHF
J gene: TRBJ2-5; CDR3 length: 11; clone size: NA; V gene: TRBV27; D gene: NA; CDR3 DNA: TGTGCCAGCACCCAGGGAGAGACCCAGTACTTC; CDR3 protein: CASTQGETQYF
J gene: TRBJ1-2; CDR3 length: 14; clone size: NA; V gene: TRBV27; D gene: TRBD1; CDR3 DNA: TGTGCCAGCAGTATCGGGACAGGCAACTATGGCTACACCTTC; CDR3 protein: CASSIGTGNYGYTF
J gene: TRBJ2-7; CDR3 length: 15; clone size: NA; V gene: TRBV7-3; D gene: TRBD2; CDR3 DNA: TGTGCCAGCAGCCCAATAGCGGGACCCTCTTACGAGCAGTACTTC; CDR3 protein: CASSPIAGPSYEQYF
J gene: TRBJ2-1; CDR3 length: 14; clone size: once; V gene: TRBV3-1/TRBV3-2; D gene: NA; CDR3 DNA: TGTGCCGTTGGTGGGGGGGCCACCTACAATGAGCAGTTCTTC; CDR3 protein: CAVGGGATYNEQFF
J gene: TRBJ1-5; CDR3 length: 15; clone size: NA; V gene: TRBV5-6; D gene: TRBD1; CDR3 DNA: TGTGCCAGCAGCTTGTTCGTTCAGGGGGATCAGCCCCAGCATTTT; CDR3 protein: CASSLFVQGDQPQHF
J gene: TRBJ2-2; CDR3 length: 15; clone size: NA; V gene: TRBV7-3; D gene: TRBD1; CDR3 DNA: TGTGCCAGCAGCCCATGGAGGCAGGGGGCCGGGGAGCTGTTTTTT; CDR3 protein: CASSPWRQGAGELFF
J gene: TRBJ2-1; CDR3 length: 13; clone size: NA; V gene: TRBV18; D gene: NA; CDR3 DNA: TGTGTCAGCTCCCGCGAAGTATACAATGAGCAGTTCTTC; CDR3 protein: CVSSREVYNEQFF
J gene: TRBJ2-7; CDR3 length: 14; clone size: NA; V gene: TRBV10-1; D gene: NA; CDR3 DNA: TGCGCCAGCAGTGGTGGTCGGGGGACCTACGAGCAGTACTTC; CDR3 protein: CASSGGRGTYEQYF
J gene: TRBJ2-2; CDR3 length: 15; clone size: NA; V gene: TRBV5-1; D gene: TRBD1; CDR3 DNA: TGCGCCAGCAGCTCAGGACAGGGGGATCACGGGGAGCTGTTTTTT; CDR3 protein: CASSSGQGDHGELFF
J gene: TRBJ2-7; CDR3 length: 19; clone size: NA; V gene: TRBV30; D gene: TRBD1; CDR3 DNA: TGTGCCTGGACCCCGAAGACATTGGGCCGGGACAGGGGGCGATACGAGCAGTACTTC; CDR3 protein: CAWTPKTLGRDRGRYEQYF
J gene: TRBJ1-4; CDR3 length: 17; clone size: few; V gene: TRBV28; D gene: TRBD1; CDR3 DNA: TGTGCCAGCAGTTCCCTAGGACAGGGGGTGGCTAATGAAAAACTGTTTTTT; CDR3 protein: CASSSLGQGVANEKLFF
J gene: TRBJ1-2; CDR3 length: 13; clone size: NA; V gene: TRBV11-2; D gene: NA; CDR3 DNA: TGTGCCAGCAGCTTAGGAGGCGCTACTGGCTACACCTTC; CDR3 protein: CASSLGGATGYTF
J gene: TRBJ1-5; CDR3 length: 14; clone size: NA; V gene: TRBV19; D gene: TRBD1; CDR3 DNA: TGTGCCACCATAGACAGGGCCCCCGGTCAGCCCCAGCATTTT; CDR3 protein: CATIDRAPGQPQHF
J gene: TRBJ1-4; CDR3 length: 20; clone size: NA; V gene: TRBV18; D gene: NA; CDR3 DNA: TGTGCCAGCTCACCACGACCCACAGGAAACTCTCCCGCAACTAATGAAAAACTGTTTTTT; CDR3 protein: CASSPRPTGNSPATNEKLFF
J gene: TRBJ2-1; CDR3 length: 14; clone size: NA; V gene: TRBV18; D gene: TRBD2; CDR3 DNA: TGTGCCAGCTCACCACCCTTGCGGGGGTCTGGGCAGTTCTTC; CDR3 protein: CASSPPLRGSGQFF
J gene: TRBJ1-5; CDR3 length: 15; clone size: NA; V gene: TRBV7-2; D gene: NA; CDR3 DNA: TGTGCCAGCAGCTTAAGGCCCGGGGGGCTTCAGCCCCAGCATTTT; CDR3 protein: CASSLRPGGLQPQHF
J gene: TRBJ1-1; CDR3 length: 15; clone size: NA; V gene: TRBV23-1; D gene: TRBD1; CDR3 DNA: TGCGCCAGCTTACCGATGGGACAGGCGGCGCCTGAAGCTTTCTTT; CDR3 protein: CASLPMGQAAPEAFF
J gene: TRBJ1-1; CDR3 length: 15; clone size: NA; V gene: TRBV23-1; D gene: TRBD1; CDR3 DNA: TGCGCCAGCAGTCAATCGGTGGAGGGGGCCACTGAAGCTTTCTTT; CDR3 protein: CASSQSVEGATEAFF
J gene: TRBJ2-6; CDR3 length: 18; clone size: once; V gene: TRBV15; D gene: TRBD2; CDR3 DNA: TGTGCCACCAGCAGAGAACGAGCGGGGGTTTCTGGGGCCAACGTCCTGACTTTC; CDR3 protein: CATSRERAGVSGANVLTF
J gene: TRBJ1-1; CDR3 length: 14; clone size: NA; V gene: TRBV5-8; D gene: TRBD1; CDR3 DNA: TGTGCCAGCAGCTTGGGGCAGGGGGAGACTGAAGCTTTCTTT; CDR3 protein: CASSLGQGETEAFF
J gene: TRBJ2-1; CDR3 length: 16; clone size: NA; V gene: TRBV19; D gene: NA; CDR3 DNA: TGTGCCAGTAGTAGGCAAGACAGGAGCTCCTACAATGAGCAGTTCTTC; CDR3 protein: CASSRQDRSSYNEQFF
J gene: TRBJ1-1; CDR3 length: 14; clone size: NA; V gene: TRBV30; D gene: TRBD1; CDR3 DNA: TGTGCCTGGACACAGAGGACAGGGAGGACTGAAGCTTTCTTT; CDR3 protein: CAWTQRTGRTEAFF
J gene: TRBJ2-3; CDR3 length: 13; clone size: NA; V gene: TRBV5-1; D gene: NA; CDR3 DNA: TGCGCCAGCAACACCCTAGCCGCAGATACGCAGTATTTT; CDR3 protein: CASNTLAADTQYF
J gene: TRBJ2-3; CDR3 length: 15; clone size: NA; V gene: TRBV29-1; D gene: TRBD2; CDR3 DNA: TGCAGCGTGCCGACTAGCGGGAGAGTGTTTGATACGCAGTATTTT; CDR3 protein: CSVPTSGRVFDTQYF
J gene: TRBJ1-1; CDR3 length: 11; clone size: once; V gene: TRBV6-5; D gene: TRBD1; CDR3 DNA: TGTGCCAGCAGTCAGGGGGTAGGAGCTTTCTTT; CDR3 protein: CASSQGVGAFF
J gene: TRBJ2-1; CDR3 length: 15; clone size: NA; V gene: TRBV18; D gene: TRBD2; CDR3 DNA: TGTGCCAGCTCACCGGAGACTAGCGGGGCTAATGAGCAGTTCTTC; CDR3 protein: CASSPETSGANEQFF
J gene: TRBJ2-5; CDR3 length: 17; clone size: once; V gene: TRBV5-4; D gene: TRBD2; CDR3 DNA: TGTGCCAGCAGCTTTGGGGCGGGAGGGCCTGTAGGAGAGACCCAGTACTTC; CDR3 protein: CASSFGAGGPVGETQYF
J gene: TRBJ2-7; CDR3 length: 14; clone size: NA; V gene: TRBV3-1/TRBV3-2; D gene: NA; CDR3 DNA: TGTGCCAGCAGCCAAGGGCAGGGTTCCTACGAGCAGTACTTC; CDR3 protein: CASSQGQGSYEQYF
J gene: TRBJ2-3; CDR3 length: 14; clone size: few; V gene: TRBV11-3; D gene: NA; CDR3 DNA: TGTGCCAGCAGACTAGCAGCTAGCACAGATACGCAGTATTTT; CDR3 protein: CASRLAASTDTQYF
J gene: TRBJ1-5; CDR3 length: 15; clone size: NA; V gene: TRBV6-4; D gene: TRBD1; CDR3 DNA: TGTGCCAGCAGCCCCGGGACAGGGGCACATCAGCCCCAGCATTTT; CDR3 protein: CASSPGTGAHQPQHF
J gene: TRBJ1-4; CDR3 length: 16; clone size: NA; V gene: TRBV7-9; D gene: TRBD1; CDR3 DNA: TGTGCCAGCAGCCTAGGGAAACAGGGGAGAAATGAAAAACTGTTTTTT; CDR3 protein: CASSLGKQGRNEKLFF
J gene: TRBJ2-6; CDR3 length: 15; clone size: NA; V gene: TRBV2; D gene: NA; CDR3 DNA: TGTGCCACCTCTACAGGGATCTCTGGGGCCAACGTCCTGACTTTC; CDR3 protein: CATSTGISGANVLTF
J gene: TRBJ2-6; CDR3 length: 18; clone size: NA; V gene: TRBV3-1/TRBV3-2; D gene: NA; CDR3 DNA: TGTGCCAGCAGCCAACCCGGGAACACCCCGACTGGGGCCAACGTCCTGACTTTC; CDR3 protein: CASSQPGNTPTGANVLTF
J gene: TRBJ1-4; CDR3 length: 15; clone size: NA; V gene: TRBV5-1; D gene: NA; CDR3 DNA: TGCGCCAGCAGCTTCCGGAGGGGTACTAATGAAAAACTGTTTTTT; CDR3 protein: CASSFRRGTNEKLFF
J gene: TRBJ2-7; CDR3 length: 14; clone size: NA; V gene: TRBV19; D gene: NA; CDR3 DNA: TGTGCCAGTAGTTACACGAGATCAGAGGGCGAGCAGTACTTC; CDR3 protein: CASSYTRSEGEQYF
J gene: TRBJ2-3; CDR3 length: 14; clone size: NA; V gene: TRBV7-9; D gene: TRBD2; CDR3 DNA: TGTGCCAGCAGCTGGGGGGGGATCGCAGATACGCAGTATTTT; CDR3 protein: CASSWGGIADTQYF
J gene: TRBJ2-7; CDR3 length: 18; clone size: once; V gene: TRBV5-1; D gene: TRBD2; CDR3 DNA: TGCGCCAGCAGCTTGGCGGGGACTAGCGGGAGGACCTCCTACGAGCAGTACTTC; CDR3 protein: CASSLAGTSGRTSYEQYF
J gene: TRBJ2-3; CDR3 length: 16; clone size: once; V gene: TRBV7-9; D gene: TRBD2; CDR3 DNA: TGTGCCAGCAGCTTGGGAATAGCGGGAGAACCATATACGCAGTATTTT; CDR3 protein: CASSLGIAGEPYTQYF
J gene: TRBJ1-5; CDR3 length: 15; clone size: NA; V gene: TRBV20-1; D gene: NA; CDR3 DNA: TGCAGTGCTAGTCCAGGGATTTATAGCAATCAGCCCCAGCATTTT; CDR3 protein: CSASPGIYSNQPQHF